This T cell receptor (beta chain) stems from a study of blood T cell repertoires in COVID-19. Study-wide context: The origin of the acute and convalescent COVID-19 samples was the United States, Italy and Spain. The analysed material was cDNA or gDNA that came from T cells, B-cell-depleted T cells, or PBMCs.

Study processing details: Quantification of nucleated cells was approximated via reference gene primer amplification. Assay used: immunoSEQ multiplex PCR; TCRdb lists only in-frame clones, some missing. The V and J calls and clone size come from that table; D and trimming were worked out from the DNA. The repertoire holds 250,000 or so clones, with 84% as singletons. The CDR3 loop spans 15 amino acids. Trimming pared 0 bases from V and 0 bases from J, leaving 9 bases between. Germline CDR1 is GTSNPN and CDR2 is SVGIG (reference sequence). This TCR derives from a middle-aged woman who had recovered from COVID-19. The specimen was peripheral blood. V gene TRBV30 combines with J gene TRBJ1-5, with D uncertain. The CDR3 sequence is CAWSVGAYSNQPQHF. CDR3 bases: TGTGCCTGGAGTGTGGGAGCGTATAGCAATCAGCCCCAGCATTTT.